Here is one T cell receptor (beta chain) with its context. Only in-frame clones appear in the TCRdb table, and some are missing; sequencing was by immunoSEQ multiplex PCR. The sample gives tens of thousands of clones, just under 95% of which show up once; 7% to 9% is in the top ten. This sample was included in a study of T cells in tuberculosis. The CDR3 runs 13 residues. Trimming shortened V by 5 bases and J by 1 base, and 9 bases separated the two germline ends. Germline CDR1 and CDR2: SEHNR and FQNEAQ (reference sequence). The rearrangement links TRBV7-9 to TRBJ2-7; a weak D match, TRBD1 (5 bases). Material for sequencing was PBMCs. The receptor was derived from a donor between 5 and 29 years old with latent tuberculosis or without tuberculosis infection. Some clones in this sample may be carry-over from other donors' samples. CDR3 amino acids: CASSPQASYEQYF. The CDR3 region has the DNA TGTGCCAGCAGCCCACAGGCGTCCTACGAGCAGTACTTC.